The 18 T cell receptor beta chains below all came from one sample that was sequenced in a study of blood T cell repertoires in COVID-19 (dated by TCRdb to the early 2020s). Receptor libraries were prepared by the immunoSEQ multiplex PCR assay. The table was pulled from immuneACCESS by TCRdb, which kept in-frame rearrangements only. Such tables lose some clones; where checked, under half of the loss comes from unresolved V genes, and the rest has no known cause. The sample data list 280,000 or so clones, and 65% to 90% of these were observed just once. In total, the top ten clones hold 10% to 15% of the sample. Specimen: peripheral blood. The receptor set was obtained from a human donor in a cohort sampled during active COVID-19.

The rearrangement joins TRBV23-1 to TRBJ1-2; D call uncertain. TRBV23-1 is given ORF status, its function remaining uncertain. The CDR3 length is 13 residues. V was pared by 4 bases and J by 7 bases, with 13 bases between. In DNA form, the CDR3 reads TGCGCCAGCAGTCTGTTGAGAAGTGGTGGCTACACCTTC. It is translated as CASSLLRSGGYTF.

The chain recombines TRBV28 with TRBJ1-2, with a weak D call TRBD1 (5 bases). CDR1 MDHEN and CDR2 SYDVKM come from the germline V gene. Trimming stripped 3 bases from V and 7 bases from J, with 12 bases between. The CDR3 length is 13 residues. In nucleotides, the CDR3 is TGTGCCAGCAGTTTGGACAAACGCAGTGGCTACACCTTC. This gives the protein CASSLDKRSGYTF.

The J gene is TRBJ2-7, the V gene TRBV10-3; the D is unclear. Germline V lookup: CDR1 ENHRY, CDR2 SYGVKD. The germline V and J ends were trimmed by 0 bases and 4 bases, with 4 bases remaining between them. This CDR3 has 12 amino acids. CDR3 region: CAISESRYEQYF. CDR3 coding DNA: TGTGCCATCAGTGAGTCGCGGTACGAGCAGTACTTC.

The J gene is TRBJ2-3, the V gene TRBV5-4; 7 bases are a match to TRBD2. With 5 bases clipped from V and 6 bases from J, the junction kept 9 bases outside the gene matches. The CDR3 has 14 residues. Germline V gene sequence: CDR1 SGHNT, CDR2 YYREEE (reference sequence). As DNA, the CDR3 is TGTGCCAGCAGATTTGCGGGAGAGGGGGATACGCAGTATTTT. Translating gives CASRFAGEGDTQYF.

The V gene is TRBV5-8, the J gene TRBJ1-4; D ambiguous. The CDR3 runs 16 residues. Trimming left V 0 bases short and J 1 base short, with 10 bases between. The germline V gene has CDR1 SGHTS and CDR2 YDEGEE. The CDR3 nucleotides read TGTGCCAGCAGCTTGGTGGTGGGAGGAACTAATGAAAAACTGTTTTTT. Translated, it gives CASSLVVGGTNEKLFF.

This rearrangement joins TRBV29-1 to TRBJ2-7; the D gene is possibly TRBD2 (6 bases). Trimming pared 7 bases from V and 5 bases from J, leaving 21 bases between. The CDR3 sequence is 14 residues long. Germline CDR1 and CDR2: SQVTM and ANQGSEA. CDR3 loop: CSALPAGLSDEQYF. CDR3 sequence (DNA): TGCAGCGCCCTCCCAGCGGGTCTATCCGACGAGCAGTACTTC.

This clone was detected only once. V usage is TRBV19 and J usage is TRBJ2-7; TRBD1 is a possible D gene (6 bases). This CDR3 region has 13 residues. The germline V and J ends were trimmed by 4 bases and 3 bases, with 10 bases remaining between them. Germline lookup yields CDR1 LNHDA and CDR2 SQIVND (reference sequence). The chain's CDR3 is CASSTQGLYEQYF. The CDR3 nucleotides are TGTGCCAGTAGTACGCAGGGGCTCTACGAGCAGTACTTC.

The chain uses TRBV4-3 and TRBJ1-2, with D possibly matching TRBD1 (5 bases). CDR3 length: 13 residues. The germline V gene has CDR1 LGHNA and CDR2 YSLEER. V was clipped by 1 base and J by 4 bases, with 7 bases between them. This chain's CDR3 is CASSQAGGYGYTF. The CDR3 nucleotides are TGCGCCAGCAGCCAAGCGGGGGGCTATGGCTACACCTTC.

V usage is TRBV5-1 and J usage is TRBJ2-2; D unclear. The germline V gene encodes CDR1 SGHRS and CDR2 YFSETQ. The CDR3 sequence is 13 residues long. The V and J ends lost 3 bases and 4 bases respectively, with 7 bases between them. CDR3 DNA: TGCGCCAGCAGCTCCCTATCCACCGGGGAGCTGTTTTTT. Residues: CASSSLSTGELFF.

The V gene is TRBV5-1, the J gene TRBJ2-2; unclear D gene. Germline assignment: CDR1 SGHRS and CDR2 YFSETQ. V lost 0 bases and J 7 bases, leaving 7 bases between the germline ends. The CDR3 contains 13 residues. CDR3 sequence (DNA): TGCGCCAGCAGCTTGGGGGCCGGCGGGGAGCTGTTTTTT. Its protein is CASSLGAGGELFF.

J is TRBJ2-1 and V is TRBV6-5; TRBD2 is a possible D gene (7 bases). Trimming shortened V by 5 bases and J by 7 bases, and 12 bases separated the two germline ends. CDR1 MNHEY and CDR2 SVGAGI come from the germline V gene. The length of the CDR3 is 13 residues. The CDR3 DNA follows: TGTGCCAGCAGTAGGGGGAGGGCGAATGAGCAGTTCTTC. As protein: CASSRGRANEQFF.

This clone has just a few counts. This rearrangement joins TRBV7-9 to TRBJ1-2; D is unresolved. Trimming left V 3 bases short and J 4 bases short, with 9 bases between. The CDR3 runs 13 residues. Germline values: CDR1 SEHNR, CDR2 FQNEAQ (reference sequence). The CDR3 DNA follows: TGTGCCAGCAGCTTCGACTCCCTCTATGGCTACACCTTC. Encoded protein: CASSFDSLYGYTF.

The chain combines TRBV5-6 with TRBJ1-2; no definite D call. The V gene lost 0 bases and the J gene lost 3 bases, with 12 bases spanning the gap. Germline CDR1 and CDR2: SGHDT and YYEEEE. The CDR3 is 15 residues long. CDR3 coding DNA: TGTGCCAGCAGCTTGGTTACCCAGGCCTACTATGGCTACACCTTC. It is translated as CASSLVTQAYYGYTF. The whole variable domain, remainder taken from reference TRBV5-6 and TRBJ1-2, is DAGVTQSPTHLIKTRGQQVTLRCSPKSGHDTVSWYQQALGQGPQFIFQYYEEEERQRGNFPDRFSGHQFPNYSSELNVNALLLGDSALYLCASSLVTQAYYGYTFGSGTRLTVV.

In this sample, this clone turned up a few times. In DNA form, the CDR3 reads TGTGCCAGCTCACCGGGACTAGCGGGAGGGACCCAGGGCGAGCAGTACTTC. This sequence encodes CASSPGLAGGTQGEQYF. The rearrangement uses TRBV18 and TRBJ2-7; 16 bases line up with TRBD2. V was pared by 3 bases and J by 6 bases, with 8 bases of the junction left unmatched. The CDR3 covers 17 residues. CDR1 is KGHSH, CDR2 LQKENI, per germline.

DNA of the CDR3: TGTGCCAGCAGTTCCCTCAGCGGGAGGGGATACAATGAGCAGTTCTTC. It specifies CASSSLSGRGYNEQFF. V is TRBV27 and J is TRBJ2-1, with 10 positions matching TRBD2. The CDR3 extends over 16 amino acids. The V and J ends lost 4 bases and 4 bases, in that order; junction bases with no gene match: 7. CDR1 and CDR2 from the germline V gene are MNHEY and SMNVEV (reference sequence).

This clone was seen more than once but under ten times. The same CDR3 also results from other DNA sequences found in this sample. The chain links TRBV3-1 (or the pseudogene TRBV3-2) to TRBJ1-2, with 7 bases matching TRBD1. Germline V lookup: CDR1 LGHDT, CDR2 YNNKEL (reference sequence). The CDR3 is 13 amino acids. Trimming cost V 1 base and J 7 bases; bases outside gene matches: 3. CDR3 sequence: CASSQGQGFGYTF. DNA for the CDR3: TGTGCCAGCAGCCAAGGACAGGGCTTTGGCTACACCTTC.

The chain combines TRBV4-3 with TRBJ2-7, with 8 bases lining up with TRBD2. The CDR3 sequence is 16 residues long. Germline CDR1 reads LGHNA; CDR2 reads YSLEER. Trimming cost V 0 bases and J 2 bases; bases outside gene matches: 6. The CDR3 sequence is CASSQDRLAGPYEQYF. CDR3 sequence (DNA): TGCGCCAGCAGCCAAGATCGGCTAGCGGGTCCCTACGAGCAGTACTTC.

CDR3 nucleotide sequence: TGTGCCAGCGGCCTAGTCGCCTACAATGAGCAGTTCTTC. Protein sequence: CASGLVAYNEQFF. The V call is TRBV6-2 or TRBV6-3, the J call TRBJ2-1; no definite D call. The CDR3 is 13 amino acids. CDR1 is MNHEY and CDR2 is SVGEGT in the germline V gene. Trimming pared 8 bases from V and 2 bases from J, leaving 10 bases between.